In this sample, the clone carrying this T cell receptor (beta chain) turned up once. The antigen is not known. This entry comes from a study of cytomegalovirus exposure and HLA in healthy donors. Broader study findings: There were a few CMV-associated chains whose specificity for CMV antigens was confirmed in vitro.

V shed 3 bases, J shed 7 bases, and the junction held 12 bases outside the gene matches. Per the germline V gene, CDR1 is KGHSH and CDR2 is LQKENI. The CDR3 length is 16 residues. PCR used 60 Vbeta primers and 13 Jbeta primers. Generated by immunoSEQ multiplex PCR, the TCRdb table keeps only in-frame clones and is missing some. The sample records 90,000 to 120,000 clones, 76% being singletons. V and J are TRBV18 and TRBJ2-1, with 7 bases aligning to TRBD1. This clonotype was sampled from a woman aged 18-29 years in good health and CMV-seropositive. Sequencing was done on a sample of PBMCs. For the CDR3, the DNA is TGTGCCAGCTCACCCATGGGAACAGGGGTCGGGAATGAGCAGTTCTTC. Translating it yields CASSPMGTGVGNEQFF.